This T cell receptor (beta chain) was profiled in a study of Ad26.COV2.S vaccination and SARS-CoV-2 variants. Trimming pared 0 bases from V and 5 bases from J, leaving 7 bases between. Germline values: CDR1 WNHNN, CDR2 SYGVQD (reference sequence). CDR3 length: 14 residues. Assay: immunoSEQ multiplex PCR; the TCRdb copy retains only in-frame clones and omits some. Of just over 350,000 clones listed, approximately 90% are singletons. Here the sequenced sample was peripheral blood, taken after recovery from COVID-19. The chain has TRBV10-1 and TRBJ2-2; tentatively, D is TRBD2 (6 bases). This clonotype was sampled from a human donor who had recovered from COVID-19. CDR3 amino acids: CASSESGRTGELFF. The CDR3 DNA follows: TGCGCCAGCAGTGAGTCAGGGAGGACCGGGGAGCTGTTTTTT.